Following are 26 T cell receptor beta chains from one sample sequenced in a study of T cells in localized non-small cell lung cancer. Only in-frame clones appear in the TCRdb table, and some are missing; sequencing was by immunoSEQ multiplex PCR. The data contain tens of thousands of clones, over 85% of them singletons. Sequenced material: peripheral blood, taken before any cancer treatment. Every receptor here comes from a man aged 35 to 69 with stage I squamous cell lung carcinoma.

This clone was detected a few times. The chain employs TRBV10-3 and TRBJ2-1; 9 nucleotides match TRBD2. This CDR3 region has 14 residues. Germline trimming cut 7 bases from V and 7 bases from J; bases unmatched to any gene: 8. Germline V gives CDR1 ENHRY, CDR2 SYGVKD. As DNA, the CDR3 is TGTGCCATCAACGGCCCTAGCGGGATGAATGAGCAGTTCTTC. Its translation is CAINGPSGMNEQFF.

The chain couples TRBV25-1 to TRBJ2-7; 8 bases align to TRBD2. With 6 bases clipped from V and 3 bases from J, the junction kept 10 bases outside the gene matches. This CDR3 contains 15 residues. Germline V CDR1 and CDR2: MGHDK, SYGVNS. The CDR3 loop is CASSRSGAGSYEQYF. The CDR3 region has the DNA TGTGCCAGCAGCCGTAGCGGGGCCGGGAGCTACGAGCAGTACTTC.

CDR3 amino acids: CASSQEVQRSYEQYF. The CDR3 DNA reads as TGCGCCAGCAGCCAAGAGGTACAGCGGTCCTACGAGCAGTACTTC. The chain joins TRBV4-1 to TRBJ2-7; weak D call: TRBD2 (5 bases). The CDR3 covers 15 residues. The V end was cut by 0 bases, the J end by 1 base, with 10 bases between. Germline-derived CDR1 and CDR2 are MGHRA and YSYEKL.

In this sample, this clone turned up a few times. V usage is TRBV5-1 and J usage is TRBJ1-1, with D perhaps TRBD1 (6 bases). V was pared by 2 bases and J by 1 base, with 6 bases between. The CDR3 extends over 13 amino acids. Per the germline V gene, CDR1 is SGHRS and CDR2 is YFSETQ. DNA of the CDR3: TGCGCCAGCAGCTTACAGGGGAACACTGAAGCTTTCTTT. Protein product: CASSLQGNTEAFF.

With regard to this clone: One junction end does not reproduce the germline sequence, and a read error may be involved. The rearrangement uses TRBV30 and TRBJ1-5, with D hard to call. The germline CDR1 and CDR2 sequences are GTSNPN and SVGIG (reference sequence). This CDR3 has 14 residues. This chain's CDR3 is CAGSWQSSNRPQHF. The CDR3 DNA sequence: TGTGCCGGGTCCTGGCAGTCTAGCAATCGGCCCCAGCATTTT.

A single count supports this clone. This chain uses TRBV21-1 with TRBJ2-7; TRBD2 reflects the table's D call only, with no check against the DNA. TRBV21-1 is an annotated pseudogene. CDR3 length: 15 amino acids. In nucleotides, the CDR3 is TGTGCCAGCAGCCCGCCCAGGGAGGAAAGGGACGAGCAGTACTTC. Residues: CASSPPREERDEQYF.

The genes are TRBV6-6 and TRBJ2-1, with 7 bases matching TRBD1. The J segment lost 6 bases and the V segment lost 8 bases, leaving 13 bases of the junction unmatched. Germline CDR1 reads MNHNY; CDR2 reads SVGAGI (reference sequence). This CDR3 spans 15 amino acids. As DNA, the CDR3 is TGTGCCAGCCCCCCAGACGGACAGGACTTCAATGAGCAGTTCTTC. It yields the protein CASPPDGQDFNEQFF.

The chain links TRBV27 to TRBJ1-5, with 8 nucleotides matching TRBD1. Per germline, CDR1 MNHEY and CDR2 SMNVEV (reference sequence). V lost 2 bases to trimming and J lost 7 bases; unmatched junction nucleotides: 4. CDR3 size: 14 residues. This CDR3 reads CASSLDRGSQPQHF. Written as DNA, the CDR3 is TGTGCCAGCAGTTTAGACAGGGGAAGCCAGCCCCAGCATTTT.

This clone has only a few counts. CDR3 region: CAWSWQMNTEAFF. As DNA, the CDR3 is TGTGCCTGGAGTTGGCAGATGAACACTGAAGCTTTCTTT. The V gene is TRBV30, the J gene TRBJ1-1; D remains unclear. The CDR3 spans 13 residues. Germline assignment: CDR1 GTSNPN and CDR2 SVGIG (reference sequence). V shed 2 bases and J shed 0 bases, with 7 bases lying between them.

The rearrangement uses TRBV7-2 and TRBJ2-3; D call uncertain. This CDR3 is built from 13 residues. The germline V gene has CDR1 SGHTA and CDR2 FQGNSA. Trimming left V 5 bases short and J 2 bases short, with 8 bases between. CDR3 sequence reads: CASSGRTTDTQYF. The CDR3 DNA follows: TGTGCCAGCAGCGGCCGGACCACAGATACGCAGTATTTT.

J is TRBJ2-5 and V is TRBV20-1; possibly TRBD1 for D (6 bases). CDR3 size: 11 residues. The germline gives CDR1 DFQATT, CDR2 SNEGSKA (reference sequence). The CDR3: CRTGQRETQYF. The CDR3 DNA reads as TGCAGGACCGGACAGCGGGAGACCCAGTACTTC.

V usage is TRBV19 and J usage is TRBJ1-3, with a possible D match to TRBD1 (5 bases). The V gene lost 6 bases and the J gene lost 8 bases, with 14 bases spanning the gap. Germline-derived CDR1 and CDR2 are LNHDA and SQIVND (reference sequence). The CDR3 runs 13 residues. The CDR3 sequence: CASRAGTFDTIYF. The CDR3 region has the DNA TGTGCCAGTAGGGCCGGGACGTTCGACACCATATATTTT.

The V call is TRBV10-1, the J call TRBJ2-1; 7 bases are a match to TRBD1. J gave up 9 bases and V 2 bases, and 7 bases lay outside the gene matches. Germline assignment: CDR1 WNHNN and CDR2 SYGVQD (reference sequence). The CDR3 extends over 14 amino acids. CDR3 residues: CASSEPGTVGEQFF. CDR3 nucleotides: TGCGCCAGCAGTGAGCCAGGGACAGTGGGTGAGCAGTTCTTC.

This chain links TRBV7-2 with TRBJ1-2, with a possible D match to TRBD1 (5 bases). The germline gives CDR1 SGHTA, CDR2 FQGNSA. V was pared by 3 bases and J by 2 bases, with 10 bases between. CDR3 length equals 14 residues. The CDR3, as DNA: TGTGCCAGCAGCTTCCGGGACGCCAACTATGGCTACACCTTC. This codes for CASSFRDANYGYTF.

The chain uses TRBV30 and TRBJ1-2, with D possibly TRBD1 on 6 matching bases. The germline V gene encodes CDR1 GTSNPN and CDR2 SVGIG (reference sequence). This CDR3 is built from 14 residues. V dropped 2 bases and J dropped 5 bases, with 15 bases sitting between them. Written as DNA, the CDR3 is TGTGCCTGGAGTTTGGCAGGGGTAGAGTATGGCTACACCTTC. This encodes CAWSLAGVEYGYTF.

The chain links TRBV5-5 to TRBJ2-5; D call uncertain. CDR1 is SGHKS and CDR2 is YYEKEE in the germline V gene (reference sequence). The ends were cut back, 0 bases at V and 1 base at J, with 7 bases in the middle. The CDR3 is 14 amino acids. The CDR3 spells CASSLGLIQETQYF. For the CDR3, the DNA is TGTGCCAGCAGCTTGGGACTGATCCAAGAGACCCAGTACTTC.

The chain has TRBV15 and TRBJ2-7, with a weak D call TRBD2 (5 bases). This CDR3 has 13 residues. In germline, CDR1 is LNHNV, CDR2 YYDKDF (reference sequence). The V gene lost 0 bases and the J gene lost 3 bases, with 6 bases spanning the gap. CDR3 residues: CATSRETSYEQYF. In nucleotides, the CDR3 is TGTGCCACCAGCAGAGAAACTAGCTACGAGCAGTACTTC. The variable domain in full, with the rest retrieved from reference TRBV15 and TRBJ2-7, is DAMVIQNPRYQVTQFGKPVTLSCSQTLNHNVMYWYQQKSSQAPKLLFHYYDKDFNNEADTPDNFQSRRPNTSFCFLDIRSPGLGDTAMYLCATSRETSYEQYFGPGTRLTVT.

V is TRBV7-2 and J is TRBJ1-1; D might be TRBD1 (6 bases). CDR1 and CDR2 (germline): SGHTA, FQGNSA. V was shortened by 4 bases and J by 4 bases, with 13 bases between the two germline ends. The CDR3 loop spans 14 amino acids. This CDR3 reads CASSSHREGTEAFF. The CDR3 DNA is TGTGCCAGCAGCTCTCACAGGGAGGGCACTGAAGCTTTCTTT.

The J gene is TRBJ1-2, the V gene TRBV29-1; perhaps TRBD1 as D (6 bases). The V and J ends lost 4 bases and 4 bases respectively, with 10 bases between them. The germline gives CDR1 SQVTM, CDR2 ANQGSEA. The CDR3 sequence is 12 residues long. CDR3 sequence reads: CSVGGRGYGYTF. CDR3 nucleotide sequence: TGCAGCGTTGGGGGCAGGGGCTATGGCTACACCTTC.

The V call is TRBV7-2, the J call TRBJ2-7, with TRBD2 identical over 7 bases. The CDR3 consists of 15 residues. Germline loops: CDR1 SGHTA, CDR2 FQGNSA. The V and J ends lost 7 bases and 0 bases, in that order; junction bases with no gene match: 9. The CDR3 DNA reads TGTGCCAGCACGCCTAGCGGACACCCCTCCTACGAGCAGTACTTC. Residues: CASTPSGHPSYEQYF.

The rearrangement links TRBV7-2 to TRBJ2-7, with a tentative D call TRBD1 (6 bases). Between the trimmed V and J ends, which lost 5 bases and 4 bases, there was a span of 18 bases. CDR1 and CDR2 from the germline V gene are SGHTA and FQGNSA. The CDR3 extends over 15 amino acids. As DNA, the CDR3 is TGTGCCAGCAGCGTGGCTCAGGACAGAGGATACGAGCAGTACTTC. Translated: CASSVAQDRGYEQYF.

A remark on this clone: The sample holds other DNA sequences that translate to the same CDR3. The DNA of the CDR3 is TGTGCCAGCAGAATGGAGGGGGCAGGGGTTAATGAAAAACTGTTTTTT. It yields the protein CASRMEGAGVNEKLFF. The chain combines TRBV27 with TRBJ1-4; 7 bases map to TRBD1. The germline gives CDR1 MNHEY, CDR2 SMNVEV (reference sequence). This CDR3 comprises 16 residues. With V trimmed by 6 bases and J by 4 bases, 11 bases remained unmatched.

V is TRBV28 and J is TRBJ2-3, with a tentative D call TRBD2 (6 bases). This CDR3 has 12 residues. V gave up 10 bases and J gave up 6 bases, with 14 bases separating them. Germline-derived CDR1 and CDR2 are MDHEN and SYDVKM. This CDR3 is CAIGQRGDTQYF. The CDR3 DNA reads as TGTGCCATCGGGCAACGGGGGGATACGCAGTATTTT.

This clone was recorded once. This rearrangement joins TRBV10-3 to TRBJ2-1; the match to TRBD2 covers 9 bases. The germline V gene has CDR1 ENHRY and CDR2 SYGVKD. After removal of 7 bases from V and 7 bases from J, the junction contained 14 bases not matched to a gene. The CDR3 runs to 16 residues. CDR3 nucleotides: TGTGCCATCACCTCTATGGTGTCTAGCGGGACTAATGAGCAGTTCTTC. Protein product: CAITSMVSSGTNEQFF.

The CDR3: CASSPQTGLTYSGNTIYF. DNA for the CDR3: TGTGCCAGCAGCCCTCAAACAGGTCTTACCTACTCTGGAAACACCATATATTTT. V usage is TRBV7-9 and J usage is TRBJ1-3; perhaps TRBD1 as D (5 bases). This CDR3 comprises 18 residues. Germline assignment: CDR1 SEHNR and CDR2 FQNEAQ (reference sequence). Trimming took 5 bases from V and 0 from J, leaving 20 bases between them.

The chain combines TRBV10-3 with TRBJ2-2, with 11 bases matching TRBD2. The junction had 12 bases not matched to a gene; V was cut back by 2 bases and J by 7 bases. The CDR3 spans 18 residues. Germline V gives CDR1 ENHRY, CDR2 SYGVKD. CDR3 loop: CAISEDTGTSGRDGELFF. CDR3 DNA sequence: TGTGCCATCAGTGAGGATACCGGGACTAGCGGTCGGGACGGGGAGCTGTTTTTT.